This TCR beta chain was profiled in a study of blood T cell repertoires in COVID-19. The repertoire was sequenced with immunoSEQ multiplex PCR; TCRdb's copy has only in-frame clones and lacks some. The sample lists hundreds of thousands of clones, 83% occurring once. This CDR3 is built from 15 residues. Germline CDR1 reads SGHDT; CDR2 reads YYEEEE. V was pared by 2 bases and J by 2 bases, with 14 bases between. The genes are TRBV5-6 and TRBJ2-7; D unresolved. This clonotype was obtained from a woman in her forties or fifties with acute or convalescent COVID-19. The material sequenced was peripheral blood. Here the CDR3 reads CASSFWRLSPYEQYF. The CDR3 DNA reads TGTGCCAGCAGCTTTTGGCGACTCTCCCCCTACGAGCAGTACTTC.